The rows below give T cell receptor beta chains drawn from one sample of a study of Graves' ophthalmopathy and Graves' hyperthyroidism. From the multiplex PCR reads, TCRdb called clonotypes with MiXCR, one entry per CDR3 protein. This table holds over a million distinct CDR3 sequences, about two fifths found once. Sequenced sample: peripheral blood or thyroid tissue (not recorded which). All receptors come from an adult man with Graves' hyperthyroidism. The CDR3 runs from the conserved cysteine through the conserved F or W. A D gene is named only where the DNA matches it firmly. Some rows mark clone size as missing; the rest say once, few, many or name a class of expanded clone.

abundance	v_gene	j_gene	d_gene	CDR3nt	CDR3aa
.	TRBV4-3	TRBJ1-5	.	TGCGCCAGCAGCCAAGATGGACACGATCAGCCCCAGCATTTT	CASSQDGHDQPQHF
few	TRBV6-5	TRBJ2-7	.	TGTGCCAGCAGTTTATCGGGGGCACACGAGCAGTACTTC	CASSLSGAHEQYF
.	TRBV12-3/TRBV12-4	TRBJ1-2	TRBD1	TGTGCCAGCAGTTTAGCAGGACAGGGGGCCGGCTATGGCTACACCTTC	CASSLAGQGAGYGYTF
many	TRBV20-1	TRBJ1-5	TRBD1	TGCAGTGCTAGAGAAGGACAGGGCGGCGATCAGCCCCAGCATTTT	CSAREGQGGDQPQHF
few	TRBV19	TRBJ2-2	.	TGTGCCAGTAGTATAGCCTCGGGGCGCCTGGACACCGGGGAGCTGTTTTTT	CASSIASGRLDTGELFF
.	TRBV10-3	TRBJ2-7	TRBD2	TGTGCCATCAGGGCAGGCGGGGGGATCGACGAGCAGTACTTC	CAIRAGGGIDEQYF
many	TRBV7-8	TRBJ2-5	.	TGTGCCAGCAGCTTAATAGGGGTACGAGAGACCCAGTACTTC	CASSLIGVRETQYF
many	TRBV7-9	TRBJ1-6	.	TGTGCCAGCAGCGTCGAGGGTTCACCCCTCCACTTT	CASSVEGSPLHF
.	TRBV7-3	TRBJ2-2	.	TGTGCCAGCGGGGGCGGGACAAGGAACACCGGGGAGCTGTTTTTT	CASGGGTRNTGELFF
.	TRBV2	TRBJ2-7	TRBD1	TGTGCCAGCAGTGGTACAGGGGGCGGGACAAAACAATACGAGCAGTACTTC	CASSGTGGGTKQYEQYF
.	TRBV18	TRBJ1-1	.	TGTGCCAGCTCACCAACGGTAGGACAGACGAACACTGAAGCTTTCTTT	CASSPTVGQTNTEAFF
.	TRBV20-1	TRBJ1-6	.	TGCAGTGCTAGAGATCCCGGGACGGGGAATTCACCCCTCCACTTT	CSARDPGTGNSPLHF
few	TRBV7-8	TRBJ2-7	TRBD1	TGTGCCAGCAGCATTTTGGACAGGGGGCCCTACGAGCAGTACTTC	CASSILDRGPYEQYF
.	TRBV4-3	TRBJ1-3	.	TGCGCCAGCAGCCATACCCGCAGAAACACCATATATTTT	CASSHTRRNTIYF